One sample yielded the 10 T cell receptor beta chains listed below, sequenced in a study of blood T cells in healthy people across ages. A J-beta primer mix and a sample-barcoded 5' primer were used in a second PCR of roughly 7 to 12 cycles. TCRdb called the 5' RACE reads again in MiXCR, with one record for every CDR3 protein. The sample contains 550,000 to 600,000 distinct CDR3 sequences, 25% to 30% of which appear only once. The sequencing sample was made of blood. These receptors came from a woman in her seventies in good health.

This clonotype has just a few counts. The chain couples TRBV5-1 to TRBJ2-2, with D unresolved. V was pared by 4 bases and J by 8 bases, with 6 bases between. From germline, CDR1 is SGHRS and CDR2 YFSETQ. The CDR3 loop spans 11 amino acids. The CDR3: CASSSRGELFF. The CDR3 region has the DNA TGCGCCAGCAGCAGCCGTGGGGAGCTGTTTTTT.

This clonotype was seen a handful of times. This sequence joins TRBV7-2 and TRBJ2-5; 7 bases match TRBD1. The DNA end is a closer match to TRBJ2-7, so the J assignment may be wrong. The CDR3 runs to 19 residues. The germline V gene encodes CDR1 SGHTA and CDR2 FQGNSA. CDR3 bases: TGTGCCAGCAGCTTAGGGTACAGGGGATTATTACAGGGAGCATACGAGCAGTACTTC. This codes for CASSLGYRGLLQGAYEQYF.

CDR3 amino acids: CASSQQGAGNTIYF. The CDR3 DNA reads as TGTGCCAGCAGCCAACAGGGGGCTGGAAACACCATATATTTT. This chain connects TRBV3-1 to TRBJ1-3, with 7 nucleotides matching TRBD1. V lost 2 bases and J lost 2; bases outside the gene matches: 0. This CDR3 is 14 amino acids long. Germline V gene lookup returns CDR1 LGHDT and CDR2 YNNKEL (reference sequence).

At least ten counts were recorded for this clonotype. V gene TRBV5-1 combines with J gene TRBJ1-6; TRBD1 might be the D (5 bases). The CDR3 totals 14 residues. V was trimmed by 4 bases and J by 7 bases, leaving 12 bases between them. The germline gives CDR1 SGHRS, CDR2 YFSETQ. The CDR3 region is CASSPGTGNSPLHF. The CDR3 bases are TGCGCCAGCAGCCCAGGGACGGGGAATTCACCCCTCCACTTT.

CDR3 sequence: CASSVDRNEQFF. The DNA for the CDR3 is TGTGCCAGCAGCGTGGACCGCAATGAGCAGTTCTTC. The J gene is TRBJ2-1, the V gene TRBV7-2; D gene unclear. V was clipped by 5 bases and J by 6 bases, with 8 bases between them. This CDR3 is built from 12 residues. The V gene's germline CDR1 is SGHTA and CDR2 FQGNSA. Full variable domain (outside the CDR3, taken from reference TRBV7-2 and TRBJ2-1): GAGVSQSPSNKVTEKGKDVELRCDPISGHTALYWYRQSLGQGLEFLIYFQGNSAPDKSGLPSDRFSAERTGGSVSTLTIQRTQQEDSAVYLCASSVDRNEQFFGPGTRLTVL.

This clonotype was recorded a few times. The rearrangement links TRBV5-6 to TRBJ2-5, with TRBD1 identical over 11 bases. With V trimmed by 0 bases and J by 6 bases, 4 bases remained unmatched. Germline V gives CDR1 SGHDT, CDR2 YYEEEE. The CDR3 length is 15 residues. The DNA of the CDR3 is TGTGCCAGCAGCTTGGTCGGGACAGGGGGGAAGACCCAGTACTTC. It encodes CASSLVGTGGKTQYF.

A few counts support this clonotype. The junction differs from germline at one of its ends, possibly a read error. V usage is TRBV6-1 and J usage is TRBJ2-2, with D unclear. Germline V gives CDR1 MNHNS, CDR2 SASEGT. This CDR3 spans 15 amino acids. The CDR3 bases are TGTGCCAGCTCGCCTGGAATCGCGAACACCGTGGAGCTGTTTTTT. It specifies CASSPGIANTVELFF.

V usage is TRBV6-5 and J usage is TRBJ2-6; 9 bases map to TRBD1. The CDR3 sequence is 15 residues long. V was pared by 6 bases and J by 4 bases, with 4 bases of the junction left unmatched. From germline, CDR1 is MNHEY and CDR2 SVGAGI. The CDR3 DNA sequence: TGTGCCAGCAGGACAGGGGGTTCGGGGGCCAACGTCCTGACTTTC. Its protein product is CASRTGGSGANVLTF.

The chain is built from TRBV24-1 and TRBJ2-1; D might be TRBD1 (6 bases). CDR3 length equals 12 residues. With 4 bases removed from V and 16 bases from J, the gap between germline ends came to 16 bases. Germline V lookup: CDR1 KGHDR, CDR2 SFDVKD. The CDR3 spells CATSDTGLRQFF. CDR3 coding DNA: TGTGCCACCAGTGACACAGGGCTACGGCAATTCTTC.

Here the CDR3 reads CAIQPDQADTQYF. The CDR3 bases are TGTGCCATCCAACCGGACCAGGCGGATACGCAGTATTTT. J is TRBJ2-3 and V is TRBV10-3; D remains unclear. The CDR3 totals 13 residues. The V end lost 8 bases, the J end lost 6 bases, and 15 bases lay between the germline ends. In germline, CDR1 is ENHRY, CDR2 SYGVKD.